A single T cell receptor (beta chain) is shown here with its context. Germline CDR1 and CDR2: SGHNT and YYREEE (reference sequence). This CDR3 has 15 amino acids. The V gene end was trimmed by 5 bases and the J gene end by 2 bases; junction bases not matched to a gene: 7. This specimen comes from a study of blood T cell repertoires in COVID-19. Profiling relied on immunoSEQ multiplex PCR, and the TCRdb table lists in-frame clones only, not all of them. The table includes some 250,000 clones, around 93% detected once. The specimen sequenced was PBMCs or T cells enriched from blood (not recorded which). The TCR originated in a human donor in a cohort exposed to, infected with or recovered from COVID-19 (not recorded which). The donor label of this sample is uncertain. The chain links TRBV5-4 to TRBJ1-1; 9 bases map to TRBD1. The CDR3 bases are TGTGCCAGCAGTAGGACAGGGGAGGGTAACACTGAAGCTTTCTTT. This sequence encodes CASSRTGEGNTEAFF.